These 7 T cell receptor beta chains originate from one sample sequenced in a study of OX40 agonist ivuxolimab in advanced cancers. Only in-frame clones appear in the TCRdb table, and some are missing; sequencing was by immunoSEQ multiplex PCR. The sample consists of 75,000 to 95,000 clones, roughly four fifths of them appearing once. The sample was CD4+ or CD8+ T cells sorted from blood, taken in a trial of the OX40 agonist ivuxolimab. These receptors all come from an adult with an advanced solid tumor such as melanoma, head and neck, liver or kidney cancer.

This rearrangement joins TRBV6-5 to TRBJ1-2; D perhaps matches TRBD1 (6 bases). The CDR3 is made up of 12 amino acids. Germline lookup yields CDR1 MNHEY and CDR2 SVGAGI. V dropped 3 bases and J dropped 8 bases, with 10 bases sitting between them. The CDR3 bases are TGTGCCAGCAGTTATCAGGGGATGGGCTACACCTTC. The encoded protein is CASSYQGMGYTF.

J is TRBJ1-1 and V is TRBV7-2, with D tentatively TRBD1 (5 bases). This CDR3 region has 14 residues. Germline assignment: CDR1 SGHTA and CDR2 FQGNSA. V was shortened by 4 bases and J by 3 bases, with 12 bases between the two germline ends. CDR3 residues: CASSSYQGHTEAFF. CDR3 DNA sequence: TGTGCCAGCAGCTCCTATCAGGGCCACACTGAAGCTTTCTTT.

The rearrangement links TRBV7-2 to TRBJ2-6; D gene unclear. Trimming took off 9 bases at V and 0 bases at J, with 15 bases between the two ends. This CDR3 has 16 residues. Germline-derived CDR1 and CDR2 are SGHTA and FQGNSA. This CDR3 reads CARTALYSSGANVLTF. Here the CDR3 DNA reads TGTGCCAGAACCGCCCTCTACAGCTCTGGGGCCAACGTCCTGACTTTC. The whole variable domain, filled in from reference TRBV7-2 and TRBJ2-6, reads GAGVSQSPSNKVTEKGKDVELRCDPISGHTALYWYRQSLGQGLEFLIYFQGNSAPDKSGLPSDRFSAERTGGSVSTLTIQRTQQEDSAVYLCARTALYSSGANVLTFGAGSRLTVL.

This clone was detected only once. The rearrangement uses TRBV7-8 and TRBJ2-1; D perhaps matches TRBD1 (6 bases). In germline, CDR1 is SGHVS, CDR2 FQNEAQ. This CDR3 has 13 residues. V lost 5 bases, J lost 10 bases, and 15 bases lay in between. The CDR3 loop is CASSGGGRSEQFF. CDR3 sequence (DNA): TGTGCCAGCAGCGGGGGCGGGCGATCGGAGCAGTTCTTC.

This chain connects TRBV30 to TRBJ2-7; tentatively, D is TRBD1 or TRBD2 (7 bases each). The CDR3 contains 16 residues. The V gene's germline CDR1 is GTSNPN and CDR2 SVGIG (reference sequence). Trimming left V 0 bases short and J 5 bases short, with 20 bases between. CDR3 sequence reads: CAWSVLRGGVPHEQYF. DNA of the CDR3: TGTGCCTGGAGTGTACTCAGGGGGGGGGTACCCCACGAGCAGTACTTC.

The chain is built from TRBV28 and TRBJ1-3, with D uncertain. The CDR3 is 14 residues long. V was clipped by 7 bases and J by 0 bases, with 10 bases between them. Germline V gene lookup returns CDR1 MDHEN and CDR2 SYDVKM. The CDR3 loop is CASTRALSGNTIYF. For the CDR3, the DNA is TGTGCCAGCACCCGGGCCCTCTCTGGAAACACCATATATTTT. The whole variable domain, remainder taken from reference TRBV28 and TRBJ1-3, is DVKVTQSSRYLVKRTGEKVFLECVQDMDHENMFWYRQDPGLGLRLIYFSYDVKMKEKGDIPEGYSVSREKKERFSLILESASTNQTSMYLCASTRALSGNTIYFGEGSWLTVV.

V usage is TRBV7-2 and J usage is TRBJ2-1; 7 bases are shared with TRBD1. The CDR3 sequence is 16 residues long. Losses at the gene ends were 4 bases for V and 4 bases for J; bases not matched to a gene: 10. Germline V CDR1 and CDR2: SGHTA, FQGNSA. The CDR3 nucleotides are TGTGCCAGCAGCTCCCCCCGGGCAGGGGGATACAATGAGCAGTTCTTC. Protein: CASSSPRAGGYNEQFF. The complete variable domain, with remaining parts taken from reference TRBV7-2 and TRBJ2-1, reads GAGVSQSPSNKVTEKGKDVELRCDPISGHTALYWYRQSLGQGLEFLIYFQGNSAPDKSGLPSDRFSAERTGGSVSTLTIQRTQQEDSAVYLCASSSPRAGGYNEQFFGPGTRLTVL.